This TCR beta chain came from a study of OX40 agonist ivuxolimab in advanced cancers. The CDR3 has 15 amino acids. V lost 4 bases and J 7 bases, leaving 14 bases between the germline ends. Germline assignment: CDR1 LNHDA and CDR2 SQIVND (reference sequence). This clone is labeled medium-sized. Using immunoSEQ multiplex PCR, the repertoire was profiled, and TCRdb retains in-frame clones only, with some absent. The sample has roughly 20,000 clones, roughly 80% seen once. This sequence joins TRBV19 and TRBJ1-6; tentatively, D is TRBD1 (5 bases). This receptor was obtained from an adult with an advanced solid tumor such as melanoma, head and neck, liver or kidney cancer. The specimen comprised CD4+ or CD8+ T cells sorted from blood, sampled in a trial of the OX40 agonist ivuxolimab. CDR3 residues: CASSTQGVGNSPLHF. CDR3 coding DNA: TGTGCCAGTAGTACCCAGGGAGTAGGGAATTCACCCCTCCACTTT.